This entry is about one TCR beta chain. The data were produced by immunoSEQ multiplex PCR, yet TCRdb's version contains in-frame clones alone and is incomplete. The sample gives some 150,000 clones, about 87% of which show up once; roughly a tenth is in the top ten. This sample is part of a study of T cell responses to AZD1222 COVID-19 vaccine. With V trimmed by 4 bases and J by 5 bases, 8 bases remained unmatched. Germline V gene sequence: CDR1 SGHNT, CDR2 YYREEE (reference sequence). The CDR3 length is 15 residues. This receptor was taken from an adult who received the AZD1222 COVID-19 vaccine. The specimen was peripheral blood, collected 28 days after the second AZD1222 dose. This rearrangement joins TRBV5-4 to TRBJ1-1; TRBD1 matches 10 bases. The CDR3 bases are TGTGCCAGCAGCGCGGGACAGGGGAGTAGGACTGAAGCTTTCTTT. Protein product: CASSAGQGSRTEAFF.